This TCR beta chain came from a study of Ad26.COV2.S vaccination and SARS-CoV-2 variants. For the study at large: The authors gave Ad26.COV2.S intramuscularly, either once or twice 56 days apart.

Whole-study findings and limits: While placebo recipients had lower spike-specific TCR breadth, vaccine recipients had more.

Using immunoSEQ multiplex PCR, the repertoire was profiled, and TCRdb retains in-frame clones only, with some absent. The data show 200,000 to 300,000 clones, around nine tenths seen once. CDR1 and CDR2 (germline): SEHNR, FQNEAQ (reference sequence). The junction had 0 bases not matched to a gene; V was cut back by 3 bases and J by 2 bases. This CDR3 region has 14 residues. This clone has more than one count but fewer than ten. What it binds is not known. The treatment is: roughly 19 received Ad26.COV2.S at low or high dose, single or two shots; about 5 received placebo; per-sample allocation not given. Collection of samples fell on day 63 after the first vaccine or placebo injection. In the vaccine, an Ad26 vector expressed the SARS-CoV-2 spike of the Wuhan strain.

The chain carries TRBV7-9 and TRBJ1-2; 10 bases align to TRBD1. The receptor was derived from a person between 18 and 59 years old who received the Ad26.COV2.S COVID-19 vaccine or a placebo. The specimen comprised peripheral blood, sampled in a trial of Ad26.COV2.S vaccine versus placebo. The CDR3, as DNA: TGTGCCAGCAGCTTGGGACAGGGGAACTATGGCTACACCTTC. Translated: CASSLGQGNYGYTF.